These 2 T cell receptor beta chains originate from one sample sequenced in a study of vaccination and CD4 T cells after COVID-19. Sequenced with the Oncomine TCR Beta short-read assay was DNA taken from cultured CD4+ T cells. TCRdb re-called the PCR reads with MiXCR, one entry per CDR3 protein. The table includes about 13,000 distinct CDR3 sequences, roughly 48% detected once. Treatment described: roughly 10-day PBMC culture with coronavirus spike peptide pools or control peptides (ViraFEST assay). Antigen specificity for these receptors is unknown. The sequencing input was CD4+ T cells from blood, cultured in vitro. These receptor sequences come from a human donor who had recovered from COVID-19.

V is TRBV24-1 and J is TRBJ2-3, with 8 bases lining up with TRBD1. The CDR3 is 17 residues long. CDR1 and CDR2 (germline): KGHDR, SFDVKD. V lost 4 bases to trimming and J lost 0 bases; unmatched junction nucleotides: 8. In DNA, the CDR3 is TGTGCCACCAGTGACCAGCGGACAGGGTTGAGCACAGATACGCAGTATTTT. Protein sequence: CATSDQRTGLSTDTQYF.

J is TRBJ1-5 and V is TRBV5-5, with D perhaps TRBD1 (5 bases). Trimming pared 6 bases from V and 2 bases from J, leaving 18 bases between. This CDR3 spans 16 amino acids. The germline V gene has CDR1 SGHKS and CDR2 YYEKEE (reference sequence). DNA of the CDR3: TGTGCCAGCACCGCCCAACCGACAGTCGGCAATCAGCCCCAGCATTTT. It encodes CASTAQPTVGNQPQHF. The entire variable domain, with the rest obtained from reference TRBV5-5 and TRBJ1-5, is as follows: DAGVTQSPTHLIKTRGQQVTLRCSPISGHKSVSWYQQVLGQGPQFIFQYYEKEERGRGNFPDRFSARQFPNYSSELNVNALLLGDSALYLCASTAQPTVGNQPQHFGDGTRLSIL.